These T cell receptor beta chains were read from a single sample in a study of shared clonotypes between healthy human individuals. The assay was immunoSEQ multiplex PCR, and TCRdb's table has in-frame clones only and misses some. The sample gives 2 million to 2.5 million clones, over 90% of which show up once; about 0.41% is in the top ten. Sample: naive CD4+ T cells from PBMCs. These receptors came from a man between 18 and 35 years old in good health. Some clones in this sample may be carry-over from other donors' samples. CDR3s include the opening cysteine and the closing phenylalanine or tryptophan. Each record gives: V gene, D gene, J gene, clone size, CDR3 protein, CDR3 DNA. The D gene is left open where the match is weak. Only some rows state a clone size, as once, few, many or a class for expanded clones.

TRBV7-9	.	TRBJ1-1	few	CASSPVNTEAFF	TGTGCCAGCAGCCCAGTGAACACTGAAGCTTTCTTT
TRBV29-1	.	TRBJ1-4	.	CSVRGGPNEKLFF	TGCAGCGTTCGCGGGGGACCGAATGAAAAACTGTTTTTT
TRBV11-1	.	TRBJ1-4	.	CASSDRQNGKLFF	TGTGCCAGCAGCGATCGACAGAATGGAAAACTGTTTTTT
TRBV5-1	TRBD1	TRBJ2-1	.	CASSLAWGTGFNEQFF	TGCGCCAGCAGCTTGGCTTGGGGGACAGGGTTCAATGAGCAGTTCTTC
TRBV5-6	TRBD2	TRBJ2-5	.	CASSLAPSGRETQYF	TGTGCCAGCAGCTTGGCCCCTAGCGGGAGGGAGACCCAGTACTTC
TRBV23-1	.	TRBJ1-1	.	CASSINPPDSPPALEAFF	TGCGCCAGCAGTATCAATCCTCCAGATTCCCCCCCTGCGCTGGAGGCTTTCTTT
TRBV9	.	TRBJ2-5	.	CASSVVGRIAGTGETQYF	TGTGCCAGCAGCGTAGTCGGCCGTATTGCGGGAACGGGCGAGACCCAGTACTTC
TRBV27	TRBD2	TRBJ2-7	.	CASSLYGTSREQYF	TGTGCCAGCAGTTTATATGGGACTAGCCGCGAGCAGTACTTC
TRBV29-1	.	TRBJ2-7	.	CSVAGVAYEQYF	TGCAGCGTTGCGGGGGTAGCCTACGAGCAGTACTTC
TRBV30	.	TRBJ2-2	.	CAWSRWNTGELFF	TGTGCCTGGAGTAGGTGGAACACCGGGGAGCTGTTTTTT
TRBV5-1	TRBD2	TRBJ2-3	.	CASSARTSGRATDTQYF	TGCGCCAGCAGCGCCCGGACTAGCGGGAGAGCCACAGATACGCAGTATTTT
TRBV6-1	TRBD2	TRBJ2-1	.	CASSARTSVRNEQFF	TGTGCCAGCAGTGCCCGGACTAGCGTCAGAAATGAGCAGTTCTTC
TRBV20-1	TRBD2	TRBJ2-1	once	CSAKTSGPQFF	TGCAGTGCCAAGACTAGCGGGCCCCAGTTCTTC
TRBV30	.	TRBJ2-7	.	CAWTKGHPTYEQYF	TGTGCCTGGACTAAGGGACATCCAACCTACGAGCAGTACTTC
TRBV5-3	TRBD1	TRBJ2-7	.	CAGQAGPGFGEQYF	TGTGCCGGACAGGCCGGGCCTGGTTTTGGTGAGCAGTACTTC
TRBV19	.	TRBJ1-1	.	CASSTPGSWPEAFF	TGTGCCAGTAGTACCCCAGGGAGTTGGCCTGAAGCTTTCTTT
TRBV11-2	.	TRBJ1-2	.	CASSLSEGSGYTF	TGTGCCAGCAGCTTATCAGAGGGATCTGGCTACACCTTC
TRBV28	.	TRBJ1-1	.	CASSQTGNTEAFF	TGTGCCAGCAGCCAGACAGGGAACACTGAAGCTTTCTTT
TRBV28	.	TRBJ1-2	.	CASSRVDRTVGGYTF	TGTGCCAGCAGCCGCGTCGATAGGACAGTAGGCGGCTACACCTTC
TRBV6-5	.	TRBJ2-7	.	CASSYSGVPLKGQYF	TGTGCCAGCAGTTACTCGGGGGTCCCCCTTAAAGGGCAGTACTTC
TRBV16	.	TRBJ2-3	.	CASSQSGRTGRGTDTQYF	TGTGCCAGCAGCCAATCCGGAAGGACAGGGAGGGGCACAGATACGCAGTATTTT
TRBV27	TRBD2	TRBJ2-1	.	CASSRTSGNSREQFF	TGTGCCAGCAGCAGGACTAGCGGCAATAGTCGTGAGCAGTTCTTC
TRBV4-3	.	TRBJ1-1	.	CASSQLGPNTEAFF	TGCGCCAGCAGCCAATTAGGGCCGAACACTGAAGCTTTCTTT
TRBV28	TRBD2	TRBJ2-3	.	CASSRIAGRGTDTQYF	TGTGCCAGCAGTCGAATAGCGGGAAGGGGCACAGATACGCAGTATTTT
TRBV7-9	TRBD1	TRBJ2-2	.	CASSFGTGVGELFF	TGTGCCAGCAGCTTCGGGACAGGGGTCGGGGAGCTGTTTTTT
TRBV5-6	.	TRBJ1-2	.	CASSLLLGGYTF	TGTGCCAGCAGCTTGTTGTTGGGGGGCTACACCTTC
TRBV7-3	.	TRBJ2-2	.	CASSLPGQHTGELFF	TGTGCCAGCAGCTTACCGGGGCAGCACACCGGGGAGCTGTTTTTT
TRBV4-3	.	TRBJ2-6	.	CASSQDRLTANSGANVLTF	TGCGCCAGCAGCCAAGATCGCTTGACAGCTAACTCTGGGGCCAACGTCCTGACTTTC
TRBV9	TRBD2	TRBJ2-1	once	CASSPRLAEQFF	TGTGCCAGCAGCCCAAGACTAGCGGAGCAGTTCTTC
TRBV4-2	TRBD2	TRBJ2-7	.	CASSRSGGGRAYEQYF	TGTGCCAGCAGCCGATCGGGGGGCGGGAGGGCCTACGAGCAGTACTTC
TRBV2	TRBD1	TRBJ2-7	.	CASGPGGAASEQYF	TGTGCCAGCGGGCCAGGGGGCGCGGCGTCCGAGCAGTACTTC
TRBV10-3	TRBD1	TRBJ1-5	.	CAISEGTGVAQPQHF	TGTGCCATCAGTGAGGGGACAGGGGTGGCTCAGCCCCAGCATTTT
TRBV6-6	TRBD1	TRBJ2-7	once	CASRQGANYEQYF	TGTGCCAGCAGACAGGGGGCGAACTACGAGCAGTACTTC
TRBV20-1	.	TRBJ2-5	.	CSARLQVTQYF	TGCAGTGCTAGACTGCAGGTGACCCAGTACTTC
TRBV27	.	TRBJ2-7	.	CASSSLMSEQYF	TGTGCCAGCAGTTCCCTAATGTCGGAGCAGTACTTC
TRBV5-4	.	TRBJ2-2	.	CASSPYTHGELFF	TGTGCCAGCAGCCCCTATACCCACGGGGAGCTGTTTTTT
TRBV5-1	TRBD1	TRBJ2-7	.	CASSMDRGYYEQYF	TGCGCCAGCAGCATGGACAGGGGATACTACGAGCAGTACTTC
TRBV7-8	TRBD1	TRBJ1-2	.	CASSPVTGDGYGYTF	TGTGCCAGCAGCCCGGTGACAGGGGACGGCTATGGCTACACCTTC
TRBV2	.	TRBJ2-7	.	CASSISGLYEQYF	TGTGCCAGCAGTATTTCAGGGCTCTACGAGCAGTACTTC
TRBV19	.	TRBJ1-4	.	CASSIVFGSATNEKLFF	TGTGCCAGTAGTATAGTATTCGGTTCTGCAACTAATGAAAAACTGTTTTTT
TRBV7-9	.	TRBJ2-3	once	CASSFASTDTQYF	TGTGCCAGCAGCTTCGCTAGCACAGATACGCAGTATTTT
TRBV19	.	TRBJ2-2	once	CASKQDTGELFF	TGTGCCAGTAAGCAGGACACCGGGGAGCTGTTTTTT
TRBV29-1	.	TRBJ1-2	once	CSVLRGSYGYTF	TGCAGCGTGTTACGGGGGAGCTATGGCTACACCTTC
TRBV2	.	TRBJ1-2	few	CASSLQGSYGYTF	TGTGCCAGCAGTCTCCAGGGGAGCTATGGCTACACCTTC
TRBV25-1	.	TRBJ1-5	.	CASPRGGQDNQPQHF	TGTGCCAGTCCAAGGGGGGGGCAGGACAATCAGCCCCAGCATTTT
TRBV7-6	.	TRBJ2-2	.	CASSWATPANTGELFF	TGTGCCAGCAGCTGGGCGACACCCGCGAACACCGGGGAGCTGTTTTTT
TRBV7-2	TRBD2	TRBJ2-3	.	CASSLGREDAQYF	TGTGCCAGCAGCTTGGGGAGGGAGGATGCGCAGTATTTT